This T cell receptor (beta chain) was captured in a study of blood T cell repertoires in COVID-19. The overall study: Donors in the United States, Italy and Spain gave samples during acute or convalescent COVID-19. T cells, B-cell-depleted T cells, or PBMCs provided the cDNA or gDNA that served as material.

Repertoires were generated with immunoSEQ multiplex PCR, while TCRdb's copy carries only in-frame clones and drops some. The table lists 110,000 or so clones, approximately 88% of them singletons. Trimming left V 7 bases short and J 14 bases short, with 12 bases between. Looked up from germline, CDR1 is MNHEY and CDR2 is SVGAGI. The CDR3 has 10 amino acids. Sequenced material: peripheral blood. The chain carries TRBV6-5 and TRBJ1-5; D is perhaps TRBD1 (5 bases). This clonotype was sampled from a woman between 40 and 50 years old with acute or convalescent COVID-19. The CDR3 DNA reads as TGTGCCAGCAAGGGGCTCATGGAGCATTTT. It specifies CASKGLMEHF.